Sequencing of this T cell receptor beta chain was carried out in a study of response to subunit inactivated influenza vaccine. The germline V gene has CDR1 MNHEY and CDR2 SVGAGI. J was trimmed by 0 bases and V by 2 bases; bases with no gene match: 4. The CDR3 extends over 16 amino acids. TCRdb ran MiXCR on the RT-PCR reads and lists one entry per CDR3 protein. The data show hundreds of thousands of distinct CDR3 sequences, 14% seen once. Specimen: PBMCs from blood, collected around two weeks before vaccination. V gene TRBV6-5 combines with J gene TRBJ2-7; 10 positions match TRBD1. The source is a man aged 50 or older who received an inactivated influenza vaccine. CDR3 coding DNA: TGTGCCAGCAGTTACCGCGGGACAGGGGACTCCTACGAGCAGTACTTC. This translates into CASSYRGTGDSYEQYF.